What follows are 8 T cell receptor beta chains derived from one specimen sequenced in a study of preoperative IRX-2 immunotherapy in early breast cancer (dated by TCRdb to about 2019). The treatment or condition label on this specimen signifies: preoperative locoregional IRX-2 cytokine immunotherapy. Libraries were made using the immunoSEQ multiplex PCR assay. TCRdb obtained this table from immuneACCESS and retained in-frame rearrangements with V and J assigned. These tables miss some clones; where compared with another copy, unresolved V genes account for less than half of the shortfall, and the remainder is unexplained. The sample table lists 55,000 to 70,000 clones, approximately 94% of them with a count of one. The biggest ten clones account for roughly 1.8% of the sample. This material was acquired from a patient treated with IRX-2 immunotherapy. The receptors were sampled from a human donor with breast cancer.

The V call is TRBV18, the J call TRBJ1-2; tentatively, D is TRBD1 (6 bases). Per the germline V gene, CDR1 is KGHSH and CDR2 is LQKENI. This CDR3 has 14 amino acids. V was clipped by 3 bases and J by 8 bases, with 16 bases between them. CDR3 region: CASSPPGASEGYTF. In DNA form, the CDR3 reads TGTGCCAGCTCACCCCCAGGGGCCTCGGAGGGCTACACCTTC. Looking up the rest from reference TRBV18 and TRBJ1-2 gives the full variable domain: NAGVMQNPRHLVRRRGQEARLRCSPMKGHSHVYWYRQLPEEGLKFMVYLQKENIIDESGMPKERFSAEFPKEGPSILRIQQVVRGDSAAYFCASSPPGASEGYTFGSGTRLTVV.

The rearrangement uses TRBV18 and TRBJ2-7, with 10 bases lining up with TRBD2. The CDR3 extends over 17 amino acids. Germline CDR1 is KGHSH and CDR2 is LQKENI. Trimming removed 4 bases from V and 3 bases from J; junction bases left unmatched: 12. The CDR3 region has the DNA TGTGCCAGCTCACGGGGCGGAGGGACTAGCGCCTACTACGAGCAGTACTTC. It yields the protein CASSRGGGTSAYYEQYF.

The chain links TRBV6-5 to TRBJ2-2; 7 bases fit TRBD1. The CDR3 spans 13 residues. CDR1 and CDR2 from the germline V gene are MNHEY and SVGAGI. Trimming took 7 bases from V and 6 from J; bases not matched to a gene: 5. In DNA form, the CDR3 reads TGTGCCAGCACCCTCACAGGGGCCGGGGAGCTGTTTTTT. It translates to CASTLTGAGELFF.

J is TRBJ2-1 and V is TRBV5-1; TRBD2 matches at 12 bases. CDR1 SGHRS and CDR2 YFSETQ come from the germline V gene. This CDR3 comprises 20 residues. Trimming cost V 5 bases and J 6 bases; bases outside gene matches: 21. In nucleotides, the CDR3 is TGCGCCAGCAGATCCCTAGAGAGGCTAGCGGGAGGGCCTAGGGCCAATGAGCAGTTCTTC. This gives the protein CASRSLERLAGGPRANEQFF.

CDR3 DNA sequence: TGTGCCACCCGACAGGGAATGTTGCAGGAGACCCAGTACTTC. Translated: CATRQGMLQETQYF. This chain uses TRBV15 with TRBJ2-5; 7 bases align to TRBD1. Germline loops: CDR1 LNHNV, CDR2 YYDKDF (reference sequence). This CDR3 contains 14 residues. V was clipped by 8 bases and J by 5 bases; unmatched bases: 11.

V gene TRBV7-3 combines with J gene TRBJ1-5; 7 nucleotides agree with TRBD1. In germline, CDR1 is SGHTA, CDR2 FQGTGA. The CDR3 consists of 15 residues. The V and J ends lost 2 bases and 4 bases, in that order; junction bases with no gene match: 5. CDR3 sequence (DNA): TGTGCCAGCAGCTTATCCAGGGGGGATAATCAGCCCCAGCATTTT. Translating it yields CASSLSRGDNQPQHF.

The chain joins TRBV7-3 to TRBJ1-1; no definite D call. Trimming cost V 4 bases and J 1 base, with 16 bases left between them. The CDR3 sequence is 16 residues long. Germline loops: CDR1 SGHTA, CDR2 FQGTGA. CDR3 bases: TGTGCCAGCAGCTCCCTTCGGCAGATAACGAACACTGAAGCTTTCTTT. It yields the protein CASSSLRQITNTEAFF.

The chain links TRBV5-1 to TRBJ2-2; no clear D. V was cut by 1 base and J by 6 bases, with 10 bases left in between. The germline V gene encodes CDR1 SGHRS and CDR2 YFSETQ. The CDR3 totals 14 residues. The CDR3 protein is CASSLLGSPGELFF. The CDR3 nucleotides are TGCGCCAGCAGCTTGCTAGGTAGCCCCGGGGAGCTGTTTTTT.